The entry below gives a single T cell receptor beta chain sequence along with its context. The antigen remains undetermined. Germline CDR1 reads SGHTA; CDR2 reads FQGNSA. Trimming at V came to 4 bases and at J to 3 bases, leaving 3 bases not matched to a gene. The CDR3 covers 14 residues. This specimen belongs to a study of shared clonotypes between healthy human individuals. Study at large: Each donor had three CD4 naive, three CD4 memory, two CD8 naive and one CD8 memory plate. Study-level points and caveats: Shared across several donors were 4% to 5% of the naive CD4 clonotypes.

Execution of the assay was at deep level. The input for sorted-subset replicate PCRs was around 0.2 ug DNA, 25,000 to 35,000 T cell genomes. Produced via immunoSEQ multiplex PCR; TCRdb's table is partial and in-frame only. The table includes around 1.6 million clones, 98% detected once. The chain has TRBV7-2 and TRBJ2-7, with 10 bases lining up with TRBD1. Sequenced material: naive CD4+ T cells sorted from blood. Subset: CD45RA+ positively selected. The sequence was obtained from a man younger than 45 in good health. CDR3 nucleotides: TGTGCCAGCAGCTCGGACAGGGGGAACTACGAGCAGTACTTC. Its translation: CASSSDRGNYEQYF.